One TCR beta chain is described in this entry. The antigen this receptor binds is unknown. Qualities for individual bases were not recorded, and no much larger clone is one base off. These data come from a study of T cell changes during pregnancy in multiple sclerosis (dated by TCRdb to about 2019). Notes on the research overall: Changes in the T cell repertoire over the course of pregnancy were examined in this study in women with multiple sclerosis.

The germline V gene provides CDR1 LGHNA and CDR2 YSLEER. The V end loses 1 base and the J end loses 0 bases, and a stretch of 9 bases separates them. From the cysteine through the phenylalanine, the CDR3 covers 16 amino acids. The kept DNA is CDR3 alone, 48 bases in frame from the first base. The library was obtained by the immunoSEQ multiplex PCR assay. Here the immuneACCESS table is served through TCRdb, limited to in-frame sequences with V and J called. Missing clones are a known gap in these copies; in checked studies unresolved V genes cover under half, and the rest lacks a known reason. The sample data list some 29,000 clones, and around nine tenths of these were observed just once. Approximately 6.2% of the sample goes to the ten largest clones.

The source material was CD8+ T cells from peripheral blood mononuclear cells, sampled before pregnancy. The chain is made from TRBV4-3 and TRBJ1-4; too little of a D gene remains to name it. The TCR originated in a female donor with multiple sclerosis, enrolled in a pregnancy study. The bases are TGCGCCAGCAGCCAAGGGGTGGAGACAACTAATGAAAAACTGTTTTTT. Its coded protein is CASSQGVETTNEKLFF.